The 19 T cell receptor beta chains below all came from one sample that was sequenced in a study of blood T cell repertoires in COVID-19. The data were produced by immunoSEQ multiplex PCR, yet TCRdb's version contains in-frame clones alone and is incomplete. Among some 100,000 clones listed, approximately 91% were seen once. Sequencing was carried out using peripheral blood. The origin of the receptors is an older woman with acute or convalescent COVID-19.

This chain connects TRBV28 to TRBJ2-1; TRBD2 matches at 9 bases. CDR1 is MDHEN, CDR2 SYDVKM, per germline. This CDR3 has 15 residues. The V gene end was trimmed by 3 bases and the J gene end by 4 bases; junction bases not matched to a gene: 4. The CDR3 bases are TGTGCCAGCAGTTTTTTAGCGGGGGTATACAATGAGCAGTTCTTC. Amino acids: CASSFLAGVYNEQFF.

The chain carries TRBV27 and TRBJ1-1, with 8 bases that match TRBD1. Unmatched junction bases numbered 10, after V lost 6 bases and J lost 4 bases. Looked up from germline, CDR1 is MNHEY and CDR2 is SMNVEV (reference sequence). The CDR3 contains 15 residues. CDR3 coding DNA: TGTGCCAGCAGCCCCCTCCCCGGACAGGGCACTGAAGCTTTCTTT. Translation gives CASSPLPGQGTEAFF.

The V call is TRBV30, the J call TRBJ2-7; 8 nucleotides agree with TRBD1. This CDR3 has 12 amino acids. The germline V gene has CDR1 GTSNPN and CDR2 SVGIG (reference sequence). J gave up 2 bases and V 8 bases, and 5 bases lay outside the gene matches. The CDR3 DNA follows: TGTGCCGGTAGACAGGGGACCTACGAGCAGTACTTC. Its translation is CAGRQGTYEQYF. The full variable domain, with the rest looked up from reference TRBV30 and TRBJ2-7, is SQTIHQWPATLVQPVGSPLSLECTVEGTSNPNLYWYRQAAGRGLQLLFYSVGIGQISSEVPQNLSASRPQDRQFILSSKKLLLSDSGFYLCAGRQGTYEQYFGPGTRLTVT.

This rearrangement joins TRBV29-1 to TRBJ1-1; TRBD1 matches 11 bases. Germline V gene sequence: CDR1 SQVTM, CDR2 ANQGSEA. CDR3 length: 13 residues. With V trimmed by 7 bases and J by 11 bases, 12 bases remained unmatched. DNA for the CDR3: TGCAGCGCCTCCGGGACAGGGGGTCTCGGGGCTTTCTTT. Its translation is CSASGTGGLGAFF. The whole variable domain, filled in from reference TRBV29-1 and TRBJ1-1, reads SAVISQKPSRDICQRGTSLTIQCQVDSQVTMMFWYRQQPGQSLTLIATANQGSEATYESGFVIDKFPISRPNLTFSTLTVSNMSPEDSSIYLCSASGTGGLGAFFGQGTRLTVV.

The V and J genes are TRBV27 and TRBJ2-5, with 9 bases lining up with TRBD2. The CDR3 runs 14 residues. From germline, CDR1 is MNHEY and CDR2 SMNVEV (reference sequence). Germline trimming cut 5 bases from V and 5 bases from J; bases unmatched to any gene: 6. CDR3 in amino acids: CASSAGLAAETQYF. The DNA for the CDR3 is TGTGCCAGCAGTGCGGGACTAGCTGCGGAGACCCAGTACTTC.

This chain's CDR3 is CSAFGTEAFF. CDR3 coding DNA: TGCAGTGCCTTCGGCACTGAAGCTTTCTTT. V and J are TRBV20-1 and TRBJ1-1; D unclear. This CDR3 region has 10 residues. V was pared by 6 bases and J by 4 bases, with 6 bases between. The germline gives CDR1 DFQATT, CDR2 SNEGSKA (reference sequence).

The chain recombines TRBV4-1 with TRBJ2-5; 12 bases agree with TRBD2. The CDR3 spans 16 residues. Germline V gene lookup returns CDR1 MGHRA and CDR2 YSYEKL. Losses at the gene ends were 0 bases for V and 5 bases for J; bases not matched to a gene: 4. The CDR3 DNA reads TGCGCCAGCAGCCAAGATTGGCTAGCGGGAGGGGAGACCCAGTACTTC. It translates to CASSQDWLAGGETQYF.

This clone was found once. V and J are TRBV9 and TRBJ1-2; D is undetermined. The CDR3 loop spans 11 amino acids. Per germline, CDR1 SGDLS and CDR2 YYNGEE. Trimming pared 3 bases from V and 4 bases from J, leaving 4 bases between. The CDR3 sequence: CASSGSYGYTF. In DNA form, the CDR3 reads TGTGCCAGCAGCGGGAGCTATGGCTACACCTTC.

The genes are TRBV30 and TRBJ2-7; 12 bases align to TRBD2. The CDR3 has 19 amino acids. Unmatched junction bases numbered 16, after V lost 0 bases and J lost 4 bases. The germline gives CDR1 GTSNPN, CDR2 SVGIG (reference sequence). In nucleotides, the CDR3 is TGTGCCTGGAGTGTACAAAGGGGGACTAGCGGGCAATTTATTTACGAGCAGTACGTC. Residues: CAWSVQRGTSGQFIYEQYV.

This clone was found a few times. This rearrangement joins TRBV2 to TRBJ1-3; TRBD1 agrees at 9 bases. Germline V gene lookup returns CDR1 SNHLY and CDR2 FYNNEI. J gave up 3 bases and V 7 bases, and 4 bases lay outside the gene matches. This CDR3 has 14 amino acids. The CDR3 region is CASNTGGRGNTIYF. In DNA form, the CDR3 reads TGTGCCAGCAACACAGGGGGCCGTGGAAACACCATATATTTT.

The rearrangement joins TRBV6-6 to TRBJ2-3; TRBD2 is a possible D gene (5 bases). V lost 0 bases to trimming and J lost 4 bases, with 11 bases between them. Germline CDR1 is MNHNY and CDR2 is SVGAGI (reference sequence). The CDR3 runs 15 residues. In DNA, the CDR3 is TGTGCCAGCAGTTACTCGAGAGGGAACGCAGATACGCAGTATTTT. Amino acids: CASSYSRGNADTQYF.

The chain has TRBV19 and TRBJ2-5; D gene unclear. The CDR3 is 11 residues long. CDR1 is LNHDA, CDR2 SQIVND, per germline (reference sequence). V shed 3 bases and J shed 3 bases, with 2 bases lying between them. CDR3: CASSIEETQYF. The CDR3 region has the DNA TGTGCCAGTAGTATCGAAGAGACCCAGTACTTC. Drawing the rest from reference TRBV19 and TRBJ2-5, the complete variable domain is DGGITQSPKYLFRKEGQNVTLSCEQNLNHDAMYWYRQDPGQGLRLIYYSQIVNDFQKGDIAEGYSVSREKKESFPLTVTSAQKNPTAFYLCASSIEETQYFGPGTRLLVL.

The chain links TRBV9 to TRBJ1-2, with 9 bases lining up with TRBD1. The CDR3 extends over 15 amino acids. Losses at the gene ends were 4 bases for V and 0 bases for J; bases not matched to a gene: 4. CDR1 SGDLS and CDR2 YYNGEE come from the germline V gene. The CDR3 loop is CASSPRTGANYGYTF. Written as DNA, the CDR3 is TGTGCCAGCAGCCCCAGGACAGGGGCTAACTATGGCTACACCTTC.

The chain carries TRBV28 and TRBJ1-5; D is unclear. Germline CDR1 MDHEN, CDR2 SYDVKM. The CDR3 is 15 residues long. Trimming left V 1 base short and J 4 bases short, with 11 bases between. The CDR3 spells CASSLLRSGNQPQHF. CDR3 nucleotides: TGTGCCAGCAGTTTATTGCGCAGCGGGAATCAGCCCCAGCATTTT.

The CDR3 is CASSERDRGTEAFF. Written as DNA, the CDR3 is TGTGCCAGCAGTGAAAGGGACAGGGGCACTGAAGCTTTCTTT. This chain uses TRBV6-1 with TRBJ1-1; 10 bases are shared with TRBD1. Germline V gene data show CDR1 as MNHNS and CDR2 as SASEGT. This CDR3 spans 14 amino acids. After removal of 2 bases from V and 4 bases from J, the junction contained 1 base not matched to a gene.

This clone was seen more than once but under ten times. The chain recombines TRBV3-1 (or the pseudogene TRBV3-2) with TRBJ2-1; weak D call: TRBD2 (6 bases). The CDR3 loop spans 13 amino acids. Germline V CDR1 and CDR2: LGHDT, YNNKEL (reference sequence). V was cut by 3 bases and J by 4 bases, with 7 bases left in between. CDR3 bases: TGTGCCAGCAGCCAGGGACTTTACAATGAGCAGTTCTTC. Its protein product is CASSQGLYNEQFF.

The CDR3 sequence is CASSTGTGELFF. CDR3 nucleotide sequence: TGTGCCAGCAGCACGGGGACCGGGGAGCTGTTTTTT. This chain links TRBV28 with TRBJ2-2, with D perhaps matching TRBD2 (5 bases). The CDR3 runs to 12 residues. Germline V CDR1 and CDR2: MDHEN, SYDVKM. The V and J ends lost 6 bases and 5 bases respectively, with 7 bases between them.

The V call is TRBV6-6, the J call TRBJ1-5; D unclear. The CDR3 sequence is 14 residues long. Trimming removed 8 bases at V and 0 bases at J, with 11 bases between. Germline V gene lookup returns CDR1 MNHNY and CDR2 SVGAGI (reference sequence). The CDR3 spells CASCRGDSNQPQHF. The CDR3 DNA reads as TGTGCCAGCTGCCGGGGAGATAGCAATCAGCCCCAGCATTTT.

The chain employs TRBV5-1 and TRBJ2-1; D is uncertain. The CDR3 runs 13 residues. V was trimmed by 3 bases and J by 7 bases, leaving 11 bases between them. Germline lookup yields CDR1 SGHRS and CDR2 YFSETQ. In DNA, the CDR3 is TGCGCCAGCAGCTCTTTCTCGAGAAATGAGCAGTTCTTC. Its protein product is CASSSFSRNEQFF.